A selection of T cell receptor beta chains follows, all from one sample in a study of cytomegalovirus exposure and HLA in healthy donors. Data came from immunoSEQ multiplex PCR; TCRdb stores just in-frame clones and leaves some out. This table holds some 69,000 clones, approximately 79% found once. What was sequenced was PBMCs. These receptors were taken from a woman aged 30 to 39 in good health and CMV-seronegative. The CDR3 runs from the conserved cysteine through the conserved F or W. A D gene is named only where the DNA matches it firmly. Clone size appears in some rows only: once, few, many, or a class for an expanded clone.

cdr3_aa cdr3_nt v_call d_call j_call clone_size
CAWSADPRANSYEQYF TGTGCCTGGAGTGCCGATCCGAGGGCGAATTCCTACGAGCAGTACTTC TRBV30 NA TRBJ2-7 NA
CAWSGTSGGSTRETQYF TGTGCCTGGAGCGGGACTAGCGGGGGCTCCACCCGAGAGACCCAGTACTTC TRBV30 TRBD2 TRBJ2-5 NA
CASSQAPTGTGMAEAFF TGCGCCAGCAGCCAAGCCCCAACCGGGACAGGGATGGCTGAAGCTTTCTTT TRBV4-3 TRBD1 TRBJ1-1 NA
CASSEGQGAEKLFF TGTGCCAGCAGTGAAGGACAGGGTGCTGAAAAACTGTTTTTT TRBV2 TRBD1 TRBJ1-4 once
CASRIPEAQGNYGYTF TGTGCCAGCAGAATACCGGAGGCACAGGGAAACTATGGCTACACCTTC TRBV27 NA TRBJ1-2 few
CASSIVSDQPQHF TGTGCCAGTAGTATAGTATCGGATCAGCCCCAGCATTTT TRBV19 NA TRBJ1-5 once
CAISERTGGSYEQYF TGTGCCATCAGTGAGAGGACAGGGGGCTCCTACGAGCAGTACTTC TRBV10-3 TRBD1 TRBJ2-7 once
CASSPGRGWWQRDTEAFF TGTGCCAGCAGCCCCGGGCGGGGTTGGTGGCAGCGTGACACTGAAGCTTTCTTT TRBV5-6 NA TRBJ1-1 NA
CASSLRPGQGISSYNEQFF TGCGCCAGCAGCCTGAGGCCGGGACAGGGGATTAGCTCCTACAATGAGCAGTTCTTC TRBV4-1 TRBD1 TRBJ2-1 NA
CASSFLSTDTQYF TGTGCCAGCAGCTTTCTGAGCACAGATACGCAGTATTTT TRBV7-2 NA TRBJ2-3 NA
CASSLRDGNGELFF TGTGCCAGCAGCTTGCGGGATGGGAACGGGGAGCTGTTTTTT TRBV5-4 NA TRBJ2-2 few
CASSPHGRGLDEQFF TGTGCCAGCAGCCCCCACGGGAGAGGCTTGGATGAGCAGTTCTTC TRBV9 NA TRBJ2-1 few
CASRRGGSLYNEQFF TGTGCCAGCAGACGAGGCGGAAGCCTTTACAATGAGCAGTTCTTC TRBV27 NA TRBJ2-1 few
CASSSGAGTDTQYF TGCGCCAGCAGCTCTGGGGCAGGCACAGATACGCAGTATTTT TRBV5-1 NA TRBJ2-3 NA
CASTPLQGTNTEAFF TGTGCCAGCACTCCCCTTCAGGGGACGAACACTGAAGCTTTCTTT TRBV28 NA TRBJ1-1 once
CASSRQREPRQETQYF TGTGCCAGCTCACGCCAGCGGGAGCCCCGACAAGAGACCCAGTACTTC TRBV18 TRBD2 TRBJ2-5 NA
CATSRDVQMYTEAFF TGTGCCACCAGCAGAGATGTACAAATGTACACTGAAGCTTTCTTT TRBV15 NA TRBJ1-1 NA
CASSVAPGTGFLQETQYF TGTGCCAGCAGCGTAGCTCCTGGGACAGGGTTTCTCCAAGAGACCCAGTACTTC TRBV9 TRBD1 TRBJ2-5 NA
CATAQTDAYTF TGTGCCACCGCACAGACAGACGCCTACACCTTC TRBV19 NA TRBJ1-2 few
CASSVWEYQNTEAFF TGTGCCAGCAGCGTTTGGGAGTACCAGAACACTGAAGCTTTCTTT TRBV9 NA TRBJ1-1 NA
CASSPLGRGTNYGYTF TGTGCCAGCTCACCCCTCGGGAGGGGTACTAACTATGGCTACACCTTC TRBV18 NA TRBJ1-2 NA
CAWSAPGATAYEQYF TGTGCCTGGAGTGCCCCGGGAGCAACCGCCTACGAGCAGTACTTC TRBV30 NA TRBJ2-7 NA
CASTSGTGGYDEQFF TGTGCCAGCACCTCCGGGACAGGGGGTTACGATGAGCAGTTCTTC TRBV27 TRBD1 TRBJ2-1 NA
CASSPSGVGEAFF TGTGCCAGCTCCCCCTCGGGAGTAGGTGAAGCTTTCTTT TRBV18 NA TRBJ1-1 NA
CASSLELGQGHTEQFF TGTGCCAGCAGCTTAGAATTGGGACAGGGGCACACTGAGCAGTTCTTC TRBV13 TRBD1 TRBJ2-1 NA
CASSLVRDIQTDTQYF TGTGCCAGCAGCTTGGTTCGGGACATTCAGACAGATACGCAGTATTTT TRBV5-4 NA TRBJ2-3 few
CASSRTGGPEAFF TGCGCCAGCAGCCGGACAGGGGGTCCTGAAGCTTTCTTT TRBV10-2 TRBD1 TRBJ1-1 NA
CASSIFKGAYNSPLHF TGTGCCAGTAGTATTTTTAAGGGAGCCTATAATTCACCCCTCCACTTT TRBV19 NA TRBJ1-6 NA
CASSIDSGGAIPYNEQFF TGTGCCAGTAGTATCGATAGCGGGGGGGCAATCCCCTACAATGAGCAGTTCTTC TRBV19 TRBD2 TRBJ2-1 few
CAWSTGTGTYEQYF TGTGCCTGGAGTACCGGGACAGGGACCTACGAGCAGTACTTC TRBV30 TRBD1 TRBJ2-7 NA
CAWSPSLNTEAFF TGTGCCTGGAGTCCAAGCCTGAACACTGAAGCTTTCTTT TRBV30 NA TRBJ1-1 NA
CAWSLGGGDGYTF TGTGCCTGGAGTCTCGGGGGGGGCGATGGCTACACCTTC TRBV30 NA TRBJ1-2 NA
CASSLEFGEGTEAFF TGTGCCAGCAGCTTAGAATTCGGGGAGGGCACTGAAGCTTTCTTT TRBV11-3 NA TRBJ1-1 NA
CASSPEMATEAFF TGTGCCAGCTCACCGGAGATGGCCACTGAAGCTTTCTTT TRBV18 NA TRBJ1-1 NA
CASRNDRGPGNTIYF TGTGCCAGCAGGAATGACAGGGGCCCTGGAAACACCATATATTTT TRBV7-2 TRBD1 TRBJ1-3 NA
CASSLAGTGVVYGYTF TGTGCCAGCAGTTTGGCCGGGACAGGGGTTGTCTATGGCTACACCTTC TRBV27 TRBD1 TRBJ1-2 NA
CDMRRGHEQYF TGTGATATGCGGAGGGGTCACGAGCAGTACTTC TRBV19 NA TRBJ2-7 NA
CASSEQQGNTEAFF TGTGCCAGCAGTGAACAACAGGGCAACACTGAAGCTTTCTTT TRBV6-1 NA TRBJ1-1 NA
CASSIQGGGTEAFF TGTGCCAGTAGTATACAGGGAGGTGGCACTGAAGCTTTCTTT TRBV19 NA TRBJ1-1 NA
CASSPGREYGYTF TGTGCCAGCAGCCCAGGACGGGAATATGGCTACACCTTC TRBV11-2 NA TRBJ1-2 NA
CASSLEPGANEKLFF TGTGCCAGCAGCTTAGAGCCAGGGGCTAATGAAAAACTGTTTTTT TRBV7-9 NA TRBJ1-4 NA
CASSLDILQETQYF TGTGCCAGTAGTCTCGACATCCTCCAAGAGACCCAGTACTTC TRBV19 NA TRBJ2-5 NA
CASRAGGNYGYTF TGTGCCAGTAGGGCGGGGGGCAACTATGGCTACACCTTC TRBV19 NA TRBJ1-2 NA
CATSSAESSYNSPLHF TGTGCCACCAGCAGCGCCGAGAGCTCCTATAATTCACCCCTCCACTTT TRBV15 NA TRBJ1-6 NA
CASTGQNNEQFF TGTGCCAGCACCGGACAGAACAATGAGCAGTTCTTC TRBV28 NA TRBJ2-1 once